A selection of T cell receptor beta chains follows, all from one sample in a study of blood T cell repertoires in COVID-19. Clones were read by immunoSEQ multiplex PCR, and TCRdb kept only the in-frame ones, dropping some. The profile shows just over 300,000 clones, roughly nine tenths of them singletons. The sample taken for sequencing was peripheral blood. These receptors came from a man between 18 and 29 years old with active or convalescent COVID-19. Both conserved end residues are part of each CDR3. A D gene is named only where the DNA matches it firmly. Clone size appears in some rows only: once, few, many, or a class for an expanded clone.

V,size,D,J,CDR3,DNA
TRBV7-2,.,.,TRBJ1-5,CASSLLAAVGNQPQHF,TGTGCCAGCAGCTTATTGGCGGCAGTAGGAAATCAGCCCCAGCATTTT
TRBV6-5,.,TRBD1,TRBJ2-7,CATNRQGATYEQYF,TGTGCCACCAATAGACAGGGGGCAACCTACGAGCAGTACTTC
TRBV2,.,.,TRBJ2-7,CASRARGGGSYEQYF,TGTGCCAGCCGGGCGCGGGGCGGCGGATCCTACGAGCAGTACTTC
TRBV19,few,.,TRBJ2-7,CASSIQGTAYEQYF,TGTGCCAGTAGTATACAGGGGACGGCCTACGAGCAGTACTTC
TRBV11-2,.,.,TRBJ1-2,CASSFGRNYGYTF,TGTGCCAGCAGCTTTGGGAGAAACTATGGCTACACCTTC
TRBV5-5,.,.,TRBJ1-6,CASSRTVGQRNSPLHF,TGTGCCAGCAGCCGGACAGTGGGACAAAGAAATTCACCCCTCCACTTT
TRBV9,.,TRBD2,TRBJ2-3,CASSVAIGTTAGTQYF,TGTGCCAGCAGCGTAGCTATCGGGACTACGGCGGGTACGCAGTATTTT
TRBV4-3,.,.,TRBJ2-5,CASSQVLNSGETQYF,TGCGCCAGCAGCCAAGTTTTAAACTCCGGGGAGACCCAGTACTTC
TRBV2,.,.,TRBJ2-3,CASSGQGKADTQYF,TGTGCCAGCAGTGGTCAGGGTAAGGCAGATACGCAGTATTTT
TRBV28,few,TRBD1,TRBJ2-6,CASSFLDRAGANVLTF,TGTGCCAGCAGTTTCCTGGACAGGGCTGGGGCCAACGTCCTGACTTTC
TRBV11-3,.,TRBD2,TRBJ2-1,CASSWVAGVGADEQFF,TGTGCCAGCAGCTGGGTAGCGGGAGTAGGCGCGGATGAGCAGTTCTTC
TRBV7-9,once,.,TRBJ1-5,CASSLAAGDNQPQHF,TGTGCCAGCAGCTTAGCGGCGGGAGACAATCAGCCCCAGCATTTT
TRBV20-1,.,TRBD1,TRBJ2-7,CSASGTGLLEQYF,TGCAGTGCTAGTGGGACAGGGTTATTAGAGCAGTACTTC